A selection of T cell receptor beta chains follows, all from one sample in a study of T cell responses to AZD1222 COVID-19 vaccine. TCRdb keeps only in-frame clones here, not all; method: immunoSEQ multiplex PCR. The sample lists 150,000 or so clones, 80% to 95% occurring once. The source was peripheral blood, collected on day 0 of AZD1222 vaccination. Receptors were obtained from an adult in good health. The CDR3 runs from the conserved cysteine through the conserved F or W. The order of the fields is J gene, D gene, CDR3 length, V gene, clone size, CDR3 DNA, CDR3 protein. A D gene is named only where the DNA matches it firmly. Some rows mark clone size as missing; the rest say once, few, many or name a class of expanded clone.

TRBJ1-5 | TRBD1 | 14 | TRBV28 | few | TGTGCCAGCAGGTGGACAGGGAGAGGTCAGCCCCAGCATTTT | CASRWTGRGQPQHF
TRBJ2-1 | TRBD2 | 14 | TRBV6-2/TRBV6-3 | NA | TGTGCCAGCAGTCGTCCTAGCGGGATCAGTGAGCAGTTCTTC | CASSRPSGISEQFF
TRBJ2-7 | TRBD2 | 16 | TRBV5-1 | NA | TGCGCCAGCATCGCCCCACTAGCGGGAAGAACCTACGAGCAGTACTTC | CASIAPLAGRTYEQYF
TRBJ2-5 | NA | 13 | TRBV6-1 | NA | TGTGCCAGCAGTGAACAGCCCGGGAAGACCCAGTACTTC | CASSEQPGKTQYF
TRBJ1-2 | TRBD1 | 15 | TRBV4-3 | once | TGCGCCAGCAGCCAAGGGACAGGGAATCCCTATGGCTACACCTTC | CASSQGTGNPYGYTF
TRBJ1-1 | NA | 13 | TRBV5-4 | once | TGTGCCAGCAGCTTGTTGGGGGGCACTGAAGCTTTCTTT | CASSLLGGTEAFF
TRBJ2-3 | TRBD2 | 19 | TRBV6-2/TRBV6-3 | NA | TGTGCCAGCAGTTACCCACTAGCGGGAGTACCTGGAATCACAGATACGCAGTATTTT | CASSYPLAGVPGITDTQYF
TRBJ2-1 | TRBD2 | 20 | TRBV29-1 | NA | TGCAGCGTTGAAGGCTTGAGCGGGAGGGCCCATAAACACTCCTACAATGAGCAGTTCTTC | CSVEGLSGRAHKHSYNEQFF
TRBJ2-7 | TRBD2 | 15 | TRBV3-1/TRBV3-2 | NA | TGTGCCAGCAGCGGAAGTCTAGCGGGAGGAGACGAGCAGTACTTC | CASSGSLAGGDEQYF
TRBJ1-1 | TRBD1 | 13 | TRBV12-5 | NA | TGTGCTAGTGGGGCAGGGACAGGGGGACGGGCTTTCTTT | CASGAGTGGRAFF
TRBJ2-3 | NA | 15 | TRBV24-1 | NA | TGTGCCACCAGTGAATCACCCCATGAGGGAGGTACGCAGTATTTT | CATSESPHEGGTQYF
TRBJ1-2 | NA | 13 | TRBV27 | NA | TGTGCCAGCAGTTTCGGGGTAGGGGGAGGCTACACCTTC | CASSFGVGGGYTF
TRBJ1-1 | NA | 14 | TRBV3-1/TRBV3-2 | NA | TGTGCCAGCAGCAAACAAGGGGGTCTCACTGAAGCTTTCTTT | CASSKQGGLTEAFF
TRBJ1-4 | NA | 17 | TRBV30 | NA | TGTGCCTGGAGTGTTAGGTCCCTCATTCAACAGAATGAAAAACTGTTTTTT | CAWSVRSLIQQNEKLFF
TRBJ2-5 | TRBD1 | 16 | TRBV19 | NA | TGTGCCAGTAGTTGGACACCGGGACAGGGTGGAGAGACCCAGTACTTC | CASSWTPGQGGETQYF
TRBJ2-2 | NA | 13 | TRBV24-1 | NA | TGTGCCACCAGTACTGACAAGGTCGGGGAGCTGTTTTTT | CATSTDKVGELFF
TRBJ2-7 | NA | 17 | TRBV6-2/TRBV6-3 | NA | TGTGCCAGCAGTTACTCGAAATCTAGCGCGAGCTCCTACGAGCAGTACTTC | CASSYSKSSASSYEQYF
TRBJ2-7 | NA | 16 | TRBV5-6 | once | TGTGCCAGCAGCTTGGTAACCCAGAATAAACGCTACGAGCAGTACTTC | CASSLVTQNKRYEQYF
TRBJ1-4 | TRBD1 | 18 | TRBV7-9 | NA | TGTGCCAGCAGCTTAGCCCACGTGGCGGGACAGGCGAATGAAAAACTGTTTTTT | CASSLAHVAGQANEKLFF
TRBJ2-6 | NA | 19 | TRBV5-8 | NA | TGTGCCAGCAGCTTGTCACCGAAGACAGAGAGCTCTGGGGCCAACGTCCTGACTTTC | CASSLSPKTESSGANVLTF
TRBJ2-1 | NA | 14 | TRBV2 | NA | TGTGCCAGCAGGGGACTGGACTCCTACAATGAGCAGTTCTTC | CASRGLDSYNEQFF
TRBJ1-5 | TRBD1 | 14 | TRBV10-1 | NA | TGCGCCAGCAGTGAGGGACAGGGCGGTCAGCCCCAGCATTTT | CASSEGQGGQPQHF
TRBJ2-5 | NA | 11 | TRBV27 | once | TGTGCCAGCAGGCTAGGAGAGACCCAGTACTTC | CASRLGETQYF
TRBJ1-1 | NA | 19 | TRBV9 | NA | TGTGCCAGCAGCCCGCACGCCGGACAGTGGAGGACGATGAACACTGAAGCTTTCTTT | CASSPHAGQWRTMNTEAFF
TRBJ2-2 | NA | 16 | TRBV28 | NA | TGTGCCAGCAGACCCCCGGGACACCAGAACACCGGGGAGCTGTTTTTT | CASRPPGHQNTGELFF
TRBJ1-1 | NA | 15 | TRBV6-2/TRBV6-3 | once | TGTGCCAGCAGTTACGGGACCGGCAGGGTGACTGAAGCTTTCTTT | CASSYGTGRVTEAFF
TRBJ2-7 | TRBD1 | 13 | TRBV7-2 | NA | TGTGCCAGCGCCGGACAGGTTGGCTACGAGCAGTACTTC | CASAGQVGYEQYF
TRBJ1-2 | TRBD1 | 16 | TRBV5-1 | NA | TGCGCCAGCAGCGACACCGCAAACCCGACAGGGATAGGCTACACCTTC | CASSDTANPTGIGYTF
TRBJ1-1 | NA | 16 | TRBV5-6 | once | TGTGCCAGCAGCCAGAGCGGGGGCAGGGGCTTTGCTGAAGCTTTCTTT | CASSQSGGRGFAEAFF
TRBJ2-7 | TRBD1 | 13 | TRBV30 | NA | TGTGCCTGGAGCGGGACAGGGATCTACGAGCAGTACTTC | CAWSGTGIYEQYF
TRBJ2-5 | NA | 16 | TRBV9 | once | TGTGCCAGCAGCCTTAGCGACAGCCTCGGTGCGGAGACCCAGTACTTC | CASSLSDSLGAETQYF
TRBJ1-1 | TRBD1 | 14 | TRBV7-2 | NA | TGTGCCAGCGGGGACAGGGGGCGCTTAGCTGAAGCTTTCTTT | CASGDRGRLAEAFF
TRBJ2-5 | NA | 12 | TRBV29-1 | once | TGCAGCGCCGAACTAGGGGGAGAGACCCAGTACTTC | CSAELGGETQYF
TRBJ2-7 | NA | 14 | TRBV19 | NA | TGTGCCAGTACGGGGGGGACAGGGACCTACGAGCAGTACTTC | CASTGGTGTYEQYF
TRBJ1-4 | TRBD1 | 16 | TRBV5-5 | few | TGTGCCAGCAGCCTGACACCGGGACAGGGTAATGAAAAACTGTTTTTT | CASSLTPGQGNEKLFF
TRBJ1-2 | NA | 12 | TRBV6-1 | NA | TGTGCCAGCAGTGAACTTGGCTATGGCTACACCTTC | CASSELGYGYTF
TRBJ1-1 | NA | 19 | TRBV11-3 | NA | TGTGCCAGCAGCTTAGACCCCGGGACGGACCCGAATAAGAACACTGAAGCTTTCTTT | CASSLDPGTDPNKNTEAFF
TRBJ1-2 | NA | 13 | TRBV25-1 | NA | TGTGCCAGCACCGTGCCCGGGGATAAAGGCTACACCTTC | CASTVPGDKGYTF
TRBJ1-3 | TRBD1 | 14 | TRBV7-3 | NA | TGTGCCAGCAGCGCCAGGGGACAGGGAAACACCATATATTTT | CASSARGQGNTIYF
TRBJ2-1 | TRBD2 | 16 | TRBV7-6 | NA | TGTGCCAGCAGCCCGAGACTAGCCCTTCGGGGCAATGAGCAGTTCTTC | CASSPRLALRGNEQFF
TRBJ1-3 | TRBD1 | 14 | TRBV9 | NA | TGTGCCAGCAGCTCCGGGACAGGAGGAAACACCATATATTTT | CASSSGTGGNTIYF
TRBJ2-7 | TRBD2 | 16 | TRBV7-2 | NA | TGTGCCAGCAGCTTACTCCTAGCGGGAGGGCCCCGCGAGCAGTACTTC | CASSLLLAGGPREQYF
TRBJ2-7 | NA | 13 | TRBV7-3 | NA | TGTGCCAGCAGCCCCGGGCGAGGGCGAGAGCAGTACTTC | CASSPGRGREQYF
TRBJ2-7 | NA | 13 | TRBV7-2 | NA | TGTGCCAGCAGCCACACCCGGGGATCCGAGCAGTACTTC | CASSHTRGSEQYF
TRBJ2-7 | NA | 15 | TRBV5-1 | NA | TGCGCCAGCAGCTTGGATGGCAGGGAACTCTACGAGCAGTACTTC | CASSLDGRELYEQYF
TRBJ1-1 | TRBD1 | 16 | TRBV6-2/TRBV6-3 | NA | TGTGCCAGCAGTATTCCGGGACAGTCAAAGGGAACTGAAGCTTTCTTT | CASSIPGQSKGTEAFF
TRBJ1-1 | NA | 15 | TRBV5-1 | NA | TGCGCCAGCAGCTTGGATACAGAGAAAAACACTGAAGCTTTCTTT | CASSLDTEKNTEAFF
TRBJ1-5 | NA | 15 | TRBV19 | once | TGTGCCAGTAGTATAGATAGTAGAGTCAATCAGCCCCAGCATTTT | CASSIDSRVNQPQHF
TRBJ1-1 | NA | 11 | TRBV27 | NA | TGTGCCACCCTGTGGGGGGCTTGGGCTTTCTTT | CATLWGAWAFF
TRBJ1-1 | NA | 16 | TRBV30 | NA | TGTGCCTGGAGGAACCAGGGTGGGACGGTGGTGGGTGAAGCTTTCTTT | CAWRNQGGTVVGEAFF